This TCR beta chain was found in a study of cytomegalovirus exposure and HLA in healthy donors. Germline CDR1 SGHVS, CDR2 FNYEAQ. V trimming: 6 bases; J trimming: 2 bases; junction bases outside the gene matches: 5. The CDR3 sequence is 14 residues long. Primers for the PCR totalled 60 Vbeta and 13 Jbeta. The data were produced by immunoSEQ multiplex PCR, yet TCRdb's version contains in-frame clones alone and is incomplete. The repertoire holds 150,000 to 200,000 clones, 60% to 85% seen once, with approximately 6.8% in the top ten. The chain carries TRBV7-6 and TRBJ2-3; 7 nucleotides align to TRBD2. The sequenced sample was PBMCs. The receptor's source is a woman in her forties in good health and CMV-seropositive. CDR3 nucleotides: TGTGCCAGCAGTTGGGGGGGGAACACAGATACGCAGTATTTT. Translated: CASSWGGNTDTQYF.